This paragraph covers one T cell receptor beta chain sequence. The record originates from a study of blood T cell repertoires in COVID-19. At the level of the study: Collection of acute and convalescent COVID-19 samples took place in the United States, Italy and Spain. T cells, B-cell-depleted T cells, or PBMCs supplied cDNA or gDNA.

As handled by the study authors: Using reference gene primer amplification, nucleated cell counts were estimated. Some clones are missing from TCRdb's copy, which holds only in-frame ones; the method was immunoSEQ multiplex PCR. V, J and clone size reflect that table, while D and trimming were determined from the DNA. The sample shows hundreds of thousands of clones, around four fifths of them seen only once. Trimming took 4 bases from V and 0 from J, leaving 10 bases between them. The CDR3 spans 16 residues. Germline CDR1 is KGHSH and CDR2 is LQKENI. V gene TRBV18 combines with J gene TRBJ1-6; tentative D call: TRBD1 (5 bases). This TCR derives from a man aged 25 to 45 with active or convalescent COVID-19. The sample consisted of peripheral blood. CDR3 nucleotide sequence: TGTGCCAGCTCACGGACACCGAGCTCCTATAATTCACCCCTCCACTTT. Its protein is CASSRTPSSYNSPLHF.